This TCR beta chain was recorded in a study of T cells in Graves' hyperthyroidism and ophthalmopathy. Study background: Pretreatment peripheral blood was obtained at initial diagnosis. Study findings and constraints: Using 13 V-J features, a model discriminated ophthalmopathy from stable hyperthyroidism. Among clonotypes expanded in thyroid above 0.001, most were also found in blood.

This clonotype was recorded at least ten times. Its antigen remains unidentified. Diagnosis relied on clinical symptoms, serum thyroxine and TRAb, thyroid ultrasound and orbital computed tomography. Trimming took off 6 bases at V and 0 bases at J, with 15 bases between the two ends. Germline-derived CDR1 and CDR2 are DFQATT and SNEGSKA (reference sequence). The CDR3 sequence is 15 residues long. Amplified regions were TCR beta CDR3 sequences from RNA transcripts. TCR CDR3 regions were first amplified by RT-PCR with HTBI primers. TCRdb recomputed calls from the multiplex PCR reads with MiXCR, one row per CDR3 protein. The sample has about 200,000 distinct CDR3 sequences, around 16% seen once; the top ten hold about 45%.

This TCR was recovered from a man in his forties or fifties with Graves' hyperthyroidism. The source material was blood. The chain is built from TRBV20-1 and TRBJ1-3; TRBD1 is a possible D gene (5 bases). CDR3 sequence reads: CSAKQSDNSGNTIYF. In nucleotides, the CDR3 is TGCAGTGCCAAACAATCGGACAACTCTGGAAACACCATATATTTT.